This entry is about one T cell receptor (beta chain). The antigen remains unidentified. Sequenced by immunoSEQ multiplex PCR; TCRdb stores in-frame clones only, minus some. The sample records roughly 640,000 clones, roughly 97% being singletons. This sample was taken from a study of shared clonotypes between healthy human individuals. Points from the study as a whole: Some clonotypes were shared by all four sorted-subset donors, while others were not shared. The non-shared ones had lower generation probabilities than the shared ones.

The TCR comes from a woman aged 30 to 39 in good health. Input material: naive CD4+ T cells sorted from blood. Subset meaning: CD45RA+ positively selected.

CDR3 sequence (DNA): TGCGCCAGCAGCTTGGCTAGCGGGAGGGAAGCTGGGGCCAACGTCCTGACTTTC. Its protein product is CASSLASGREAGANVLTF. The chain joins TRBV5-1 to TRBJ2-6; 12 bases are a match to TRBD2. The CDR3 is 18 amino acids. The trim removed 0 bases at V and 2 bases at J, leaving 3 bases unmatched. Per the germline V gene, CDR1 is SGHRS and CDR2 is YFSETQ.